These 5 T cell receptor beta chains came from one sample sequenced in a study of cytomegalovirus exposure and HLA in healthy donors. The PCR used 60 Vbeta and 13 Jbeta primers. Profiling relied on immunoSEQ multiplex PCR, and the TCRdb table lists in-frame clones only, not all of them. The table lists roughly 170,000 clones, about 68% of them singletons. Source material: PBMCs. Receptor source: a female donor in good health and CMV-seronegative.

V and J are TRBV27 and TRBJ2-5; D possibly corresponds to TRBD2 (5 bases). This CDR3 spans 15 amino acids. CDR1 is MNHEY, CDR2 SMNVEV, per germline (reference sequence). Trimming stripped 1 base from V and 9 bases from J, with 18 bases between. The CDR3 spells CASSLYPSKEGSQYF. The CDR3 coding sequence is TGTGCCAGCAGTTTATACCCTAGCAAAGAGGGTTCCCAGTACTTC.

This chain uses TRBV7-2 with TRBJ1-1; no definite D call. Deletions cut 4 bases from V and 0 bases from J, with 12 bases between. This CDR3 has 15 amino acids. Looked up from germline, CDR1 is SGHTA and CDR2 is FQGNSA. The CDR3 sequence is CASSSTFAVNTEAFF. CDR3 coding DNA: TGTGCCAGCAGCTCAACATTTGCCGTGAACACTGAAGCTTTCTTT.

V gene TRBV5-1 combines with J gene TRBJ2-1; 9 positions agree with TRBD1. Germline values: CDR1 SGHRS, CDR2 YFSETQ. This CDR3 region has 15 residues. Losses at the gene ends were 0 bases for V and 4 bases for J; bases not matched to a gene: 2. CDR3 protein: CASSLGTGAYNEQFF. As DNA, the CDR3 is TGCGCCAGCAGCTTGGGGACAGGGGCTTACAATGAGCAGTTCTTC.

The J gene is TRBJ2-4, the V gene TRBV15; TRBD1 agrees at 7 bases. With V trimmed by 3 bases and J by 0 bases, 8 bases remained unmatched. Germline lookup yields CDR1 LNHNV and CDR2 YYDKDF (reference sequence). The CDR3 length is 17 residues. The CDR3 DNA reads TGTGCCACCAGCAGCCTTACAGGGGACCTAGCCAAAAACATTCAGTACTTC. Its translation is CATSSLTGDLAKNIQYF.

V and J are TRBV4-1 and TRBJ1-5, with TRBD1 matching 7 bases. There are 16 residues in the CDR3. V was clipped by 4 bases and J by 5 bases; unmatched bases: 11. Germline CDR1 reads MGHRA; CDR2 reads YSYEKL. The CDR3 coding sequence is TGCGCCAGCAGCCCTCGAACGACAGGGCCCGATCAGCCCCAGCATTTT. Protein sequence: CASSPRTTGPDQPQHF.